Below, 28 T cell receptor beta chains from the same sample are listed, as sequenced in a study of human thymus T cells (dated by TCRdb to 2019 to 2021). Libraries were constructed by the immunoSEQ multiplex PCR assay. TCRdb stores this immuneACCESS table with in-frame sequences only. Part of the clones is absent; in the studies checked, under half of the shortfall reflects unresolved V genes, and no reason is known for the rest. The sample table holds about 120,000 clones, of which about 93% were seen once. The ten largest account for more than 0.02% of the sample. The thymus tissue came from surgical resects taken out during corrective cardiac surgery. Sample: thymus tissue. These receptors originate from a boy younger than two with a congenital heart defect but otherwise immunologically healthy.

The V call is TRBV5-1, the J call TRBJ1-1; D not resolved. The CDR3 contains 15 residues. Germline V lookup: CDR1 SGHRS, CDR2 YFSETQ. Deletions cut 5 bases from V and 0 bases from J, with 14 bases between. The CDR3 DNA sequence: TGCGCCAGCAGAACCGCAGGACGGCTGAACACTGAAGCTTTCTTT. This gives the protein CASRTAGRLNTEAFF.

The CDR3 bases are TGTGCCATCAGTGAGGGACTAGCGGGGGGAAGGAGCTCCTACGAGCAGTACTTC. It codes for CAISEGLAGGRSSYEQYF. This chain connects TRBV10-3 to TRBJ2-7, with 14 bases aligning to TRBD2. Unmatched junction bases numbered 6, after V lost 2 bases and J lost 0 bases. Germline assignment: CDR1 ENHRY and CDR2 SYGVKD. This CDR3 is built from 18 residues.

The chain has TRBV9 and TRBJ2-3; D might be TRBD2 (7 bases). CDR3 length: 15 amino acids. Trimming left V 2 bases short and J 3 bases short, with 13 bases between. Germline CDR1 reads SGDLS; CDR2 reads YYNGEE. CDR3 DNA sequence: TGTGCCAGCAGCGTCTGGGGGGGGACAACAGATACGCAGTATTTT. Its translation is CASSVWGGTTDTQYF. Supplemented by reference TRBV9 and TRBJ2-3, the full variable domain reads DSGVTQTPKHLITATGQRVTLRCSPRSGDLSVYWYQQSLDQGLQFLIQYYNGEERAKGNILERFSAQQFPDLHSELNLSSLELGDSALYFCASSVWGGTTDTQYFGPGTRLTVL.

This chain links TRBV28 with TRBJ1-4; 9 bases are shared with TRBD1. CDR1 is MDHEN and CDR2 is SYDVKM in the germline V gene. The V gene end was trimmed by 6 bases and the J gene end by 4 bases; junction bases not matched to a gene: 6. The CDR3 totals 15 residues. The DNA for the CDR3 is TGTGCCAGCAGACATCCGGGACAGGGTAATGAAAAACTGTTTTTT. Protein sequence: CASRHPGQGNEKLFF.

The chain employs TRBV19 and TRBJ1-5, with D unclear. This CDR3 is 17 amino acids long. Germline CDR1 reads LNHDA; CDR2 reads SQIVND (reference sequence). With 3 bases removed from V and 2 bases from J, the gap between germline ends came to 17 bases. The CDR3 nucleotides read TGTGCCAGTAGTATGTCGTTGGGGTCGCGGGGCAATCAGCCCCAGCATTTT. This gives the protein CASSMSLGSRGNQPQHF.

This chain connects TRBV5-1 to TRBJ2-1; TRBD2 aligns across 8 bases. This CDR3 spans 15 amino acids. Germline V gene sequence: CDR1 SGHRS, CDR2 YFSETQ. The V segment lost 5 bases and the J segment 7 bases; nucleotides outside the gene matches: 11. In DNA form, the CDR3 reads TGCGCCAGCAGTGTGGAGCGGGGGTTCAGAAATGAGCAGTTCTTC. Protein sequence: CASSVERGFRNEQFF. Full variable domain (rest looked up from reference TRBV5-1 and TRBJ2-1): KAGVTQTPRYLIKTRGQQVTLSCSPISGHRSVSWYQQTPGQGLQFLFEYFSETQRNKGNFPGRFSGRQFSNSRSEMNVSTLELGDSALYLCASSVERGFRNEQFFGPGTRLTVL.

Here the CDR3 reads CASSQDQGVADTEAFF. The CDR3 DNA follows: TGCGCCAGCAGCCAAGATCAAGGTGTGGCGGACACTGAAGCTTTCTTT. The chain uses TRBV4-1 and TRBJ1-1; no firm D call. V was shortened by 0 bases and J by 3 bases, with 14 bases between the two germline ends. Looked up from germline, CDR1 is MGHRA and CDR2 is YSYEKL. The CDR3 runs 16 residues.

The CDR3 here is CASSSQGIGTEAFF. The CDR3 nucleotides read TGTGCCAGCTCCTCCCAGGGGATCGGCACTGAAGCTTTCTTT. J is TRBJ1-1 and V is TRBV28; a weak D match, TRBD1 (6 bases). Germline CDR1 reads MDHEN; CDR2 reads SYDVKM. The CDR3 extends over 14 amino acids. Trimming cost V 8 bases and J 4 bases, with 17 bases left between them.

This clone was counted once. The chain joins TRBV9 to TRBJ2-3; D perhaps matches TRBD2 (7 bases). Trimming shortened V by 4 bases and J by 0 bases, and 18 bases separated the two germline ends. The CDR3 is made up of 17 amino acids. Looked up from germline, CDR1 is SGDLS and CDR2 is YYNGEE. The CDR3 bases are TGTGCCAGCAGCTACGTAGGGGGGGCCTGGAGCACAGATACGCAGTATTTT. Its protein is CASSYVGGAWSTDTQYF.

The V gene is TRBV4-1, the J gene TRBJ1-2, with 9 bases aligning to TRBD1. The CDR3 has 14 residues. Germline V gene lookup returns CDR1 MGHRA and CDR2 YSYEKL. J gave up 4 bases and V 6 bases, and 6 bases lay outside the gene matches. For the CDR3, the DNA is TGCGCCAGCAGACGCACAGGGGGCGCCTATGGCTACACCTTC. Translation: CASRRTGGAYGYTF.

The V call is TRBV11-3, the J call TRBJ2-1; D is undetermined. The CDR3 covers 15 residues. Trimming cost V 3 bases and J 4 bases, with 13 bases left between them. The V gene's germline CDR1 is SGHNT and CDR2 YENEEA. The CDR3 region is CASSFANGLYNEQFF. The CDR3 bases are TGTGCCAGCAGCTTCGCCAACGGGCTATACAATGAGCAGTTCTTC.

The rearrangement uses TRBV10-3 and TRBJ1-4; D is uncertain. Deletions cut 2 bases from V and 6 bases from J, with 10 bases between. The CDR3 covers 14 residues. CDR1 and CDR2 from the germline V gene are ENHRY and SYGVKD. The CDR3 loop is CAISEGSGHEKLFF. CDR3 sequence (DNA): TGTGCCATCAGTGAGGGGAGCGGTCATGAAAAACTGTTTTTT.

The J gene is TRBJ2-1, the V gene TRBV29-1, with TRBD2 matching 7 bases. The V gene's germline CDR1 is SQVTM and CDR2 ANQGSEA. This CDR3 comprises 15 residues. The trim removed 0 bases at V and 4 bases at J, leaving 6 bases unmatched. The DNA of the CDR3 is TGCAGCGTTGAAGAAGGTGGACTAGTTTACAATGAGCAGTTCTTC. Protein product: CSVEEGGLVYNEQFF.

The chain links TRBV7-8 to TRBJ2-1, with 7 bases fitting TRBD1. V lost 5 bases to trimming and J lost 0 bases; unmatched junction nucleotides: 7. CDR1 is SGHVS, CDR2 FQNEAQ, per germline. This CDR3 is 16 amino acids long. CDR3 sequence (DNA): TGTGCCAGCAGCCTGGACAGGTCAAGCTCCTACAATGAGCAGTTCTTC. Translated, it gives CASSLDRSSSYNEQFF.

The chain has TRBV7-2 and TRBJ1-1; D is unresolved. V lost 8 bases, J lost 0 bases, and 13 bases lay in between. Germline V gene data show CDR1 as SGHTA and CDR2 as FQGNSA. The CDR3 runs 14 residues. The CDR3 nucleotides are TGTGCCAGCGGGCAGGACCACATGAACACTGAAGCTTTCTTT. It translates to CASGQDHMNTEAFF. Full variable domain (remainder filled in from reference TRBV7-2 and TRBJ1-1): GAGVSQSPSNKVTEKGKDVELRCDPISGHTALYWYRQSLGQGLEFLIYFQGNSAPDKSGLPSDRFSAERTGGSVSTLTIQRTQQEDSAVYLCASGQDHMNTEAFFGQGTRLTVV.

This chain connects TRBV5-6 to TRBJ2-7; TRBD1 might be the D (6 bases). Trimming shortened V by 4 bases and J by 2 bases, and 13 bases separated the two germline ends. The CDR3 spans 14 residues. Germline CDR1 reads SGHDT; CDR2 reads YYEEEE. The CDR3 reads CASSGGTIPYEQYF. DNA of the CDR3: TGTGCCAGCAGCGGGGGCACGATACCCTACGAGCAGTACTTC.

V and J are TRBV7-3 and TRBJ2-1, with a tentative D call TRBD1 (6 bases). The CDR3 totals 13 residues. Germline V gene lookup returns CDR1 SGHTA and CDR2 FQGTGA. V lost 5 bases and J lost 8, with 13 bases in between. The CDR3 loop is CASSRHREDEQFF. As DNA, the CDR3 is TGTGCCAGCAGCCGCCACAGGGAAGATGAGCAGTTCTTC. The complete variable domain, with remaining parts taken from reference TRBV7-3 and TRBJ2-1, reads GAGVSQTPSNKVTEKGKYVELRCDPISGHTALYWYRQSLGQGPEFLIYFQGTGAADDSGLPNDRFFAVRPEGSVSTLKIQRTERGDSAVYLCASSRHREDEQFFGPGTRLTVL.

This clone was seen just once. Here the CDR3 reads CASSGGRAKGRNIQYF. In DNA, the CDR3 is TGTGCCAGCAGCGGTGGTCGCGCAAAGGGGAGGAACATTCAGTACTTC. This chain joins TRBV11-2 and TRBJ2-4; TRBD2 is a possible D gene (6 bases). The germline gives CDR1 SGHAT, CDR2 FQNNGV. The CDR3 length is 16 residues. Trimming removed 5 bases at V and 7 bases at J, with 21 bases between.

In this sample, this clone turned up a few times. The chain employs TRBV7-2 and TRBJ2-4, with a tentative D call TRBD2 (5 bases). The V gene lost 1 base and the J gene lost 7 bases, with 8 bases spanning the gap. From germline, CDR1 is SGHTA and CDR2 FQGNSA. This CDR3 contains 13 residues. CDR3 sequence: CASSLGTGNIQYF. CDR3 nucleotide sequence: TGTGCCAGCAGCTTAGGGACGGGGAACATTCAGTACTTC.

The chain is built from TRBV6-1 and TRBJ2-7, with D maybe TRBD2 (6 bases). The ends were cut back, 2 bases at V and 6 bases at J, with 17 bases in the middle. Germline-derived CDR1 and CDR2 are MNHNS and SASEGT. The CDR3 extends over 15 amino acids. The DNA for the CDR3 is TGTGCCAGCAGTGAACGTGTGGGGAGGCGGTGCGAGCAGTACTTC. Protein sequence: CASSERVGRRCEQYF.

The chain has TRBV5-1 and TRBJ1-3, with unresolved D. CDR1 and CDR2 (germline): SGHRS, YFSETQ. The CDR3 extends over 9 amino acids. Trimming took 8 bases from V and 6 from J, leaving 3 bases between them. This CDR3 reads CARSNTIYF. The CDR3 DNA is TGCGCCAGGTCAAACACCATATATTTT. Full variable domain (remainder filled in from reference TRBV5-1 and TRBJ1-3): KAGVTQTPRYLIKTRGQQVTLSCSPISGHRSVSWYQQTPGQGLQFLFEYFSETQRNKGNFPGRFSGRQFSNSRSEMNVSTLELGDSALYLCARSNTIYFGEGSWLTVV.

This sequence joins TRBV10-2 and TRBJ1-2; tentatively, D is TRBD1 (5 bases). The V gene's germline CDR1 is WSHSY and CDR2 SAAADI. The CDR3 runs 12 residues. Trimming pared 3 bases from V and 4 bases from J, leaving 6 bases between. The CDR3 nucleotides are TGCGCCAGCAGTGATGGGGCCTATGGCTACACCTTC. Encoded protein: CASSDGAYGYTF.

This chain uses TRBV7-2 with TRBJ2-3, with 14 positions matching TRBD2. Germline V gene sequence: CDR1 SGHTA, CDR2 FQGNSA. There are 16 residues in the CDR3. J lost 8 bases, V lost 4 bases, and 8 bases had no gene match. The CDR3 nucleotides read TGTGCCAGCAGCTCATTGACTAGCGGGGGGGTCCTTACGCAGTATTTT. Amino acid sequence: CASSSLTSGGVLTQYF.

V gene TRBV28 combines with J gene TRBJ2-3, with a weak D call TRBD1 (6 bases). Germline V gives CDR1 MDHEN, CDR2 SYDVKM. Trimming shortened V by 4 bases and J by 2 bases, and 13 bases separated the two germline ends. There are 15 residues in the CDR3. The DNA of the CDR3 is TGTGCCAGCAGTTCCCCACAGGGCATCACAGATACGCAGTATTTT. Its translation: CASSSPQGITDTQYF.

V usage is TRBV10-3 and J usage is TRBJ2-3, with D tentatively TRBD1 or TRBD2 (6 bases each). Germline assignment: CDR1 ENHRY and CDR2 SYGVKD. The V end was cut by 11 bases, the J end by 2 bases, with 23 bases between. The CDR3 is 16 residues long. CDR3 sequence: CASGRGLLLPTDTQYF. CDR3 DNA sequence: TGTGCCTCCGGACGGGGGCTCCTACTTCCCACAGATACGCAGTATTTT.

The rearrangement joins TRBV7-9 to TRBJ1-2; D is perhaps TRBD1 (5 bases). Trimming removed 3 bases at V and 4 bases at J, with 15 bases between. This CDR3 has 15 residues. CDR1 and CDR2 from the germline V gene are SEHNR and FQNEAQ (reference sequence). The chain's CDR3 is CASSFGQGPSYGYTF. CDR3 bases: TGTGCCAGCAGCTTCGGACAAGGCCCGTCCTATGGCTACACCTTC.

The sample holds one count of this clone. The rearrangement joins TRBV4-1 to TRBJ1-5; D call uncertain. Trimming left V 1 base short and J 7 bases short, with 5 bases between. CDR3 length: 12 amino acids. Looked up from germline, CDR1 is MGHRA and CDR2 is YSYEKL. The CDR3 nucleotides read TGCGCCAGCAGCCAAGGCGGGCAGCCCCAGCATTTT. The encoded protein is CASSQGGQPQHF.

The chain joins TRBV4-2 to TRBJ2-4; 7 positions match TRBD1. The CDR3 extends over 18 amino acids. V shed 0 bases and J 0 bases; nucleotides not matched to a gene: 8. Germline CDR1 LGHNA, CDR2 YNFKEQ. CDR3 DNA: TGTGCCAGCAGCCAAGATTTCGGGCAGGGGGTAGCCAAAAACATTCAGTACTTC. Translating gives CASSQDFGQGVAKNIQYF.